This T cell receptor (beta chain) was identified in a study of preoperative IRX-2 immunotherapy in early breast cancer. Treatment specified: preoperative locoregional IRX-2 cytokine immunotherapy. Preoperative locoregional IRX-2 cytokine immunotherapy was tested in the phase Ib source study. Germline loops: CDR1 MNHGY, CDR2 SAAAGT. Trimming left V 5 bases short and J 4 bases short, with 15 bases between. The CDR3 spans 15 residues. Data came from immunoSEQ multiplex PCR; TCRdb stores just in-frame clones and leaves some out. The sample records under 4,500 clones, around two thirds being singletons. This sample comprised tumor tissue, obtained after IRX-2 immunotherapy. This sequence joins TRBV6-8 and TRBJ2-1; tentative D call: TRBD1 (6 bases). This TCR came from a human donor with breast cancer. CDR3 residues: CASSPGTNGYNEQFF. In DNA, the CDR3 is TGTGCCAGCAGTCCAGGGACAAATGGGTACAATGAGCAGTTCTTC.